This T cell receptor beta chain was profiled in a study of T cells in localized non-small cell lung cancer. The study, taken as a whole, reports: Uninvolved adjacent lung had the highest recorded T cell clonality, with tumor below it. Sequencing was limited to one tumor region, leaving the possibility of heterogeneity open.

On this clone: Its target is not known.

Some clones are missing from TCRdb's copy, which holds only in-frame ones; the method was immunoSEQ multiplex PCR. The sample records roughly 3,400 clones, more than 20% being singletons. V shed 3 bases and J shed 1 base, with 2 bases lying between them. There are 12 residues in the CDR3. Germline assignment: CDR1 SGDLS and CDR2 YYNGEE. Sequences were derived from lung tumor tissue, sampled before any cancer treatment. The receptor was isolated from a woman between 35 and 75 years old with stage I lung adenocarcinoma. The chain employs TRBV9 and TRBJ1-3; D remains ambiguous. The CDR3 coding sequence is TGTGCCAGCAGCGCTTCTGGAAACACCATATATTTT. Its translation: CASSASGNTIYF.